Below are 18 T cell receptor beta chains sequenced from a single sample in a study of CD8 T cells in ankylosing spondylitis. A single record per CDR3 protein comes from TCRdb applying MiXCR to the 5' RACE reads. The sample lists 80,000 to 90,000 distinct CDR3 sequences; 27% were seen once. Input material: blood, either unsorted or a sorted T cell fraction (not recorded which). These receptors came from a male donor with ankylosing spondylitis or in good health (not recorded which).

This clonotype showed up just once. The V gene is TRBV12-3 or TRBV12-4, the J gene TRBJ1-6, with 7 positions matching TRBD1. The CDR3 consists of 15 residues. The junction had 8 bases not matched to a gene; V was cut back by 6 bases and J by 6 bases. The CDR3 sequence is CASSPQGQVNSPLHF. CDR3 DNA sequence: TGTGCCAGCAGCCCACAGGGGCAGGTTAATTCACCCCTCCACTTT.

This clonotype was detected only a few times. This chain links TRBV5-1 with TRBJ1-1, with D possibly TRBD1 on 5 matching bases. This CDR3 has 16 residues. Germline V gene data show CDR1 as SGHRS and CDR2 as YFSETQ. Trimming left V 0 bases short and J 0 bases short, with 12 bases between. Here the CDR3 reads CASSLGAGTVNTEAFF. The CDR3 nucleotides are TGCGCCAGCAGCTTGGGGGCCGGGACCGTGAACACTGAAGCTTTCTTT. Full variable domain (outside the CDR3, taken from reference TRBV5-1 and TRBJ1-1): KAGVTQTPRYLIKTRGQQVTLSCSPISGHRSVSWYQQTPGQGLQFLFEYFSETQRNKGNFPGRFSGRQFSNSRSEMNVSTLELGDSALYLCASSLGAGTVNTEAFFGQGTRLTVV.

The chain employs TRBV5-1 and TRBJ2-3; a weak D match, TRBD1 (5 bases). V was shortened by 0 bases and J by 6 bases, with 14 bases between the two germline ends. Germline V lookup: CDR1 SGHRS, CDR2 YFSETQ. CDR3 length: 15 residues. The CDR3 is CASSLGQPGRDTQYF. In DNA, the CDR3 is TGCGCCAGCAGCTTGGGACAGCCCGGAAGGGATACGCAGTATTTT.

This chain connects TRBV7-6 to TRBJ1-1; D is uncertain. Trimming removed 8 bases at V and 0 bases at J, with 10 bases between. Germline V gives CDR1 SGHVS, CDR2 FNYEAQ. The length of the CDR3 is 13 residues. The CDR3 coding sequence is TGTGCCAGCCGCCCCCGGATGAACACTGAAGCTTTCTTT. Residues: CASRPRMNTEAFF.

This clonotype was counted between two and nine times. V is TRBV20-1 and J is TRBJ2-3, with TRBD2 as a possible D gene (6 bases). CDR1 is DFQATT, CDR2 SNEGSKA, per germline (reference sequence). V was shortened by 1 base and J by 5 bases, with 19 bases between the two germline ends. This CDR3 comprises 16 residues. CDR3 protein: CSARAGLPLSGDTQYF. For the CDR3, the DNA is TGCAGTGCTAGAGCAGGACTACCGCTTAGTGGAGATACGCAGTATTTT.

This clonotype has more than one count but fewer than ten. The gene calls are TRBV20-1 and TRBJ2-3; 10 positions agree with TRBD2. J was trimmed by 5 bases and V by 4 bases; bases with no gene match: 9. Germline loops: CDR1 DFQATT, CDR2 SNEGSKA (reference sequence). The CDR3 has 15 residues. CDR3 protein: CSAIRTSGSGDTQYF. In nucleotides, the CDR3 is TGCAGTGCTATCAGGACTAGCGGTTCGGGAGATACGCAGTATTTT.

J is TRBJ1-1 and V is TRBV2, with 7 bases matching TRBD1. This CDR3 has 17 amino acids. The J segment lost 5 bases and the V segment lost 5 bases, leaving 17 bases of the junction unmatched. Germline values: CDR1 SNHLY, CDR2 FYNNEI. CDR3 coding DNA: TGTGCCAGCAGTTCCAACAGGGGAGGTTACGACGGGACTGAAGCTTTCTTT. It specifies CASSSNRGGYDGTEAFF.

The chain joins TRBV7-9 to TRBJ2-1, with D unclear. V was clipped by 2 bases and J by 10 bases, with 15 bases between them. CDR1 SEHNR and CDR2 FQNEAQ come from the germline V gene (reference sequence). This CDR3 is built from 14 residues. For the CDR3, the DNA is TGTGCCAGCAGCTTAAAGATGGTAGGTGCGGAGCAGTTCTTC. Translation gives CASSLKMVGAEQFF.

The chain couples TRBV20-1 to TRBJ2-5; the D gene could be TRBD1 or TRBD2 (5 bases each). Germline values: CDR1 DFQATT, CDR2 SNEGSKA (reference sequence). Deletions cut 6 bases from V and 3 bases from J, with 14 bases between. The CDR3 runs to 13 residues. The CDR3 DNA follows: TGCAGTGCGCCGGGACCGTCCAAAGAGACCCAGTACTTC. Protein sequence: CSAPGPSKETQYF.

The sample holds a few counts of this clonotype. V usage is TRBV6-1 and J usage is TRBJ1-1, with D unclear. This CDR3 is 13 amino acids long. The ends were cut back, 6 bases at V and 6 bases at J, with 14 bases in the middle. Germline V lookup: CDR1 MNHNS, CDR2 SASEGT. CDR3 loop: CASRNRRGSEAFF. The CDR3 DNA reads TGTGCCAGCAGAAACCGGCGCGGGTCTGAAGCTTTCTTT.

The chain joins TRBV7-3 to TRBJ2-7; perhaps TRBD1 as D (5 bases). Looked up from germline, CDR1 is SGHTA and CDR2 is FQGTGA. The CDR3 extends over 15 amino acids. V lost 2 bases and J lost 5, with 16 bases in between. In nucleotides, the CDR3 is TGTGCCAGCAGCTTATCGCCCCAGGGAATCAACGAGCAGTACTTC. It codes for CASSLSPQGINEQYF. The full variable domain, in which reference TRBV7-3 and TRBJ2-7 provide the parts outside the CDR3, is GAGVSQTPSNKVTEKGKYVELRCDPISGHTALYWYRQSLGQGPEFLIYFQGTGAADDSGLPNDRFFAVRPEGSVSTLKIQRTERGDSAVYLCASSLSPQGINEQYFGPGTRLTVT.

The chain employs TRBV9 and TRBJ2-5; 9 bases line up with TRBD2. The CDR3 has 16 amino acids. The V and J ends lost 3 bases and 5 bases, in that order; junction bases with no gene match: 11. In germline, CDR1 is SGDLS, CDR2 YYNGEE. The CDR3 nucleotides read TGTGCCAGCAGCGCATCAGGGCGGGGGGGTCGGGAGACCCAGTACTTC. It translates to CASSASGRGGRETQYF.

The gene calls are TRBV20-1 and TRBJ2-3; D perhaps matches TRBD2 (5 bases). CDR1 and CDR2 from the germline V gene are DFQATT and SNEGSKA (reference sequence). V lost 6 bases, J lost 0 bases, and 10 bases lay in between. The CDR3 spans 13 residues. CDR3 in amino acids: CSAKSGSTDTQYF. The CDR3, as DNA: TGCAGTGCCAAAAGCGGAAGCACAGATACGCAGTATTTT.

This clonotype occurred many times. The chain is built from TRBV5-5 and TRBJ1-3; D is unclear. The CDR3 runs 17 residues. Trimming cost V 1 base and J 0 bases, with 14 bases left between them. Per germline, CDR1 SGHKS and CDR2 YYEKEE (reference sequence). CDR3 region: CASSLLRYGNSGNTIYF. In DNA form, the CDR3 reads TGTGCCAGCAGCTTGCTCCGTTACGGGAACTCTGGAAACACCATATATTTT.

The chain links TRBV4-1 to TRBJ2-3; unclear D gene. V was shortened by 0 bases and J by 6 bases, with 10 bases between the two germline ends. The CDR3 length is 14 residues. The germline V gene encodes CDR1 MGHRA and CDR2 YSYEKL. Here the CDR3 DNA reads TGCGCCAGCAGCCAAGAAGGAGTGGCGGATACGCAGTATTTT. Its protein product is CASSQEGVADTQYF.

This clonotype showed up just a few times. Here the CDR3 reads CASSALAGGRDEQFF. In DNA, the CDR3 is TGCGCCAGCAGCGCACTAGCGGGAGGTAGAGATGAGCAGTTCTTC. This chain links TRBV4-1 with TRBJ2-1, with 12 positions matching TRBD2. This CDR3 region has 15 residues. CDR1 and CDR2 (germline): MGHRA, YSYEKL. V lost 5 bases to trimming and J lost 8 bases; unmatched junction nucleotides: 7.

The V and J genes are TRBV12-3 or TRBV12-4 and TRBJ1-1, with 8 bases fitting TRBD1. This CDR3 has 18 residues. The junction had 12 bases not matched to a gene; V was cut back by 3 bases and J by 0 bases. Here the CDR3 DNA reads TGTGCCAGCAGTTTCGGGTACTGGGACAGGAGTATGAACACTGAAGCTTTCTTT. It specifies CASSFGYWDRSMNTEAFF.

The chain employs TRBV7-3 and TRBJ1-1, with D perhaps matching TRBD1 (6 bases). Germline CDR1 is SGHTA and CDR2 is FQGTGA. V lost 1 base to trimming and J lost 1 base, with 7 bases between them. This CDR3 contains 14 residues. DNA of the CDR3: TGTGCCAGCAGCTTAAAGGGACAGAACACTGAAGCTTTCTTT. Translated: CASSLKGQNTEAFF. Full variable domain (rest looked up from reference TRBV7-3 and TRBJ1-1): GAGVSQTPSNKVTEKGKYVELRCDPISGHTALYWYRQSLGQGPEFLIYFQGTGAADDSGLPNDRFFAVRPEGSVSTLKIQRTERGDSAVYLCASSLKGQNTEAFFGQGTRLTVV.